Below, 30 T cell receptor beta chains from the same sample are listed, as sequenced in a study of tumor-infiltrating lymphocytes in oesophageal squamous cell carcinoma. Using its own MiXCR run on the PCR reads, TCRdb lists one record per CDR3 protein. This repertoire shows over 10,000 distinct CDR3 sequences, 52% found once; its top ten account for roughly 27%. The specimen was esophageal tumor tissue. These receptors were collected from a female donor with esophageal squamous cell carcinoma.

In this sample, this clonotype turned up a few times. The genes are TRBV7-8 and TRBJ2-1, with D unclear. The CDR3 totals 12 residues. V lost 4 bases and J lost 2, with 3 bases in between. Germline V gives CDR1 SGHVS, CDR2 FQNEAQ. The CDR3 loop is CASSSTYNEQFF. CDR3 in DNA: TGTGCCAGCAGCTCGACCTACAATGAGCAGTTCTTC.

This clonotype was counted ten times or more. The V gene is TRBV6-1, the J gene TRBJ2-3; the D is unclear. Germline values: CDR1 MNHNS, CDR2 SASEGT. Trimming took 7 bases from V and 3 from J, leaving 14 bases between them. There are 14 residues in the CDR3. The CDR3 DNA is TGTGCCAGCACCCACTCGTGGGATACAGATACGCAGTATTTT. The encoded protein is CASTHSWDTDTQYF.

This clonotype was seen a handful of times. V and J are TRBV7-8 and TRBJ2-5; perhaps TRBD2 as D (5 bases). The germline V and J ends were trimmed by 5 bases and 2 bases, with 15 bases remaining between them. The CDR3 runs to 15 residues. Per germline, CDR1 SGHVS and CDR2 FQNEAQ. The DNA for the CDR3 is TGTGCCAGCAGCCCCGACGGGCGACTACAAGAGACCCAGTACTTC. Translating it yields CASSPDGRLQETQYF. The variable domain in full, completed from reference TRBV7-8 and TRBJ2-5, reads GAGVSQSPRYKVAKRGQDVALRCDPISGHVSLFWYQQALGQGPEFLTYFQNEAQLDKSGLPSDRFFAERPEGSVSTLKIQRTQQEDSAVYLCASSPDGRLQETQYFGPGTRLLVL.

This clonotype was observed a handful of times. The junction does not match germline at one end; this may be a read error. This chain uses TRBV7-2 with TRBJ2-1; 7 nucleotides agree with TRBD2. The CDR3 loop spans 14 amino acids. CDR1 and CDR2 from the germline V gene are SGHTA and FQGNSA. The chain's CDR3 is CASSLGTTYNEQFF. In nucleotides, the CDR3 is TGTGCCAGCAGCTTGGGGACTACCTATAATGAGCAGTTCTTC.

This clonotype has a count of ten or more. Possible read error: a much larger clone is one base away. CDR3 amino acids: CASSLNGGTDEQYF. CDR3 nucleotides: TGTGCCAGCAGCTTAAACGGGGGGACCGATGAGCAGTACTTC. The chain joins TRBV7-9 to TRBJ2-5; 7 bases fit TRBD2. Trimming took 2 bases from V and 11 from J; bases not matched to a gene: 11. The CDR3 is 14 amino acids. Per the germline V gene, CDR1 is SEHNR and CDR2 is FQNEAQ (reference sequence).

The chain joins TRBV6-1 to TRBJ2-1, with D unclear. This CDR3 is 12 amino acids long. Germline-derived CDR1 and CDR2 are MNHNS and SASEGT. V lost 2 bases and J 4 bases, leaving 3 bases between the germline ends. CDR3 DNA sequence: TGTGCCAGCAGTGAAATTTACAATGAGCAGTTCTTC. It translates to CASSEIYNEQFF.

V and J are TRBV7-2 and TRBJ2-1; perhaps D is TRBD1 or TRBD2 (5 bases each). Germline values: CDR1 SGHTA, CDR2 FQGNSA. V was trimmed by 5 bases and J by 8 bases, leaving 16 bases between them. This CDR3 comprises 14 residues. The CDR3 DNA follows: TGTGCCAGCAGCCAGGGACCAGCCTTGGATGAGCAGTTCTTC. Residues: CASSQGPALDEQFF.

V and J are TRBV6-6 and TRBJ2-1; perhaps D is TRBD1 or TRBD2 (5 bases each). Trimming pared 2 bases from V and 0 bases from J, leaving 14 bases between. The CDR3 consists of 17 residues. Germline V CDR1 and CDR2: MNHNY, SVGAGI (reference sequence). In DNA, the CDR3 is TGTGCCAGCAGTTACACCGCCGGGACCCACTCCTACAATGAGCAGTTCTTC. Amino acid sequence: CASSYTAGTHSYNEQFF.

The chain has TRBV6-2 or TRBV6-3 and TRBJ2-5; 10 bases match TRBD1. The J call may be wrong; the DNA end is better matched by TRBJ2-1. Germline CDR1 MNHEY, CDR2 SVGEGT. The CDR3 runs 21 residues. CDR3 sequence reads: CASSYSILGTGALQLGNEQFF. CDR3 nucleotides: TGTGCCAGCAGTTACTCGATACTAGGGACAGGGGCTCTACAGTTGGGCAATGAGCAGTTCTTC.

The chain is built from TRBV7-2 and TRBJ2-5, with TRBD2 matching over 8 bases. The J call may be in error: the DNA end matches TRBJ2-7 better. The length of the CDR3 is 14 residues. The V gene's germline CDR1 is SGHTA and CDR2 FQGNSA. As DNA, the CDR3 is TGTGCCAGCAGCTTACGGGGGGGAACCTACGAGCAGTACTTC. Protein product: CASSLRGGTYEQYF.

This rearrangement joins TRBV7-2 to TRBJ2-7, with D possibly matching TRBD2 (6 bases). TRBJ2-5 matches the DNA end more closely, so the J call is doubtful. The CDR3 runs 14 residues. Germline CDR1 is SGHTA and CDR2 is FQGNSA. Here the CDR3 reads CASSWGGAQETQYF. The DNA for the CDR3 is TGTGCCAGCAGCTGGGGCGGGGCTCAAGAGACCCAGTACTTC.

This clonotype is categorized as medium-sized (0.01 to 0.1%). The V call is TRBV5-5, the J call TRBJ1-5; D may be TRBD1 (6 bases). Germline CDR1 is SGHKS and CDR2 is YYEKEE (reference sequence). V was shortened by 5 bases and J by 0 bases, with 12 bases between the two germline ends. This CDR3 is 15 amino acids long. The CDR3 region has the DNA TGTGCCAGCAGTCGGACAGTTAATAGCAATCAGCCCCAGCATTTT. Amino acids: CASSRTVNSNQPQHF.

V usage is TRBV7-3 and J usage is TRBJ2-4; 7 bases align to TRBD2. Losses at the gene ends were 5 bases for V and 13 bases for J; bases not matched to a gene: 8. The CDR3 loop spans 12 amino acids. The germline V gene has CDR1 SGHTA and CDR2 FQGTGA. CDR3: CASSPPGGVQYF. The CDR3 DNA sequence: TGTGCCAGCAGCCCCCCTGGGGGGGTGCAGTACTTC.

This clonotype was counted at least ten times. The chain carries TRBV7-8 and TRBJ2-3; unclear D gene. The CDR3 consists of 11 residues. Trimming shortened V by 3 bases and J by 8 bases, and 6 bases separated the two germline ends. CDR1 and CDR2 (germline): SGHVS, FQNEAQ. CDR3 sequence: CASSFSVTQYF. The CDR3 nucleotides are TGTGCCAGCAGCTTCTCAGTTACGCAGTATTTT.

The CDR3 DNA follows: TGTGCTAGTGGTTCAAGCGGGGGGGCGTTCTTC. Translation gives CASGSSGGAFF. The chain carries TRBV12-5 and TRBJ2-1, with 10 nucleotides matching TRBD2. Germline CDR1 reads LGHNT; CDR2 reads FRNRAP. The V and J ends lost 4 bases and 15 bases, in that order; junction bases with no gene match: 3. CDR3 size: 11 residues.

To note about this clonotype: One end of the junction fails to match germline, which may point to a read error. The chain couples TRBV6-1 to TRBJ2-4, with D unclear. Germline V gives CDR1 MNHNS, CDR2 SASEGT. The CDR3 loop spans 15 amino acids. The DNA of the CDR3 is TGTGCCAGCAGTGAAATGACCATGGGTAATTCACCCCTCCACTTC. Its translation is CASSEMTMGNSPLHF.

The rearrangement links TRBV7-8 to TRBJ2-5, with a possible D match to TRBD2 (6 bases). TRBJ2-1 matches the DNA end more closely, so the J call is doubtful. The germline V gene has CDR1 SGHVS and CDR2 FQNEAQ. The CDR3 is 14 residues long. CDR3 protein: CASSLAGRTYEQFF. Written as DNA, the CDR3 is TGTGCCAGCAGCTTAGCAGGGAGGACCTACGAGCAGTTCTTC.

This clonotype was detected ten times or more. The chain recombines TRBV12-5 with TRBJ1-1; D gene uncertain. The germline V gene encodes CDR1 LGHNT and CDR2 FRNRAP. This CDR3 region has 13 residues. Trimming stripped 3 bases from V and 7 bases from J, with 12 bases between. DNA for the CDR3: TGTGCTAGTGGTTTCGGAGGTTTACGTGAAGCTTTCTTT. Protein: CASGFGGLREAFF.

This clonotype came up many times. V is TRBV6-6 and J is TRBJ1-5; the match to TRBD1 covers 7 bases. Germline values: CDR1 MNHNY, CDR2 SVGAGI (reference sequence). The CDR3 extends over 15 amino acids. Unmatched junction bases numbered 2, after V lost 0 bases and J lost 3 bases. CDR3 bases: TGTGCCAGCAGTTACTCAGGGGGCTCCAATCAGCCCCAGCATTTT. Protein product: CASSYSGGSNQPQHF.

The chain carries TRBV7-2 and TRBJ2-1; D is perhaps TRBD1 or TRBD2 (7 bases each). The tail of the sequence fits TRBJ2-7 better, so the J call may be wrong. The CDR3 consists of 15 residues. Germline V gene lookup returns CDR1 SGHTA and CDR2 FQGNSA. CDR3 DNA sequence: TGTGCCAGCAGCTTCTTCGCAGGGGGGGAGAGTGAGCAGTACTTC. Translated, it gives CASSFFAGGESEQYF.

This clonotype was counted once. The chain's CDR3 is CASSSATGGTQFF. CDR3 DNA sequence: TGTGCCAGCAGCTCAGCGACAGGGGGTACGCAGTTCTTC. This chain links TRBV7-3 with TRBJ2-6, with 9 bases aligning to TRBD1. The last part of the DNA fits TRBJ2-1 better; the J call may be wrong. The CDR3 is made up of 13 amino acids. The germline V gene has CDR1 SGHTA and CDR2 FQGTGA.

Within the sample, this clonotype is medium-sized. The rearrangement joins TRBV12-3 or TRBV12-4 to TRBJ2-5; no definite D call. The CDR3 consists of 13 residues. Trimming shortened V by 1 base and J by 2 bases, and 5 bases separated the two germline ends. The CDR3 region is CASSLGLQETQYF. As DNA, the CDR3 is TGTGCCAGCAGTTTAGGACTTCAAGAGACCCAGTACTTC.

This sequence joins TRBV7-6 and TRBJ2-5; D may correspond to TRBD1 or TRBD2 (5 bases each). The end of the DNA aligns better with TRBJ2-1, so the J call may be wrong. CDR3 size: 11 residues. The germline gives CDR1 SGHVS, CDR2 FNYEAQ. The CDR3 nucleotides read TGTGCCAGCAGCTTAGGGGGACAGCAGTTCTTC. Translation gives CASSLGGQQFF.

J is TRBJ2-1 and V is TRBV7-2; TRBD1 matches at 9 bases. The J call is doubtful: the DNA matches TRBJ2-7 better. Germline V gene lookup returns CDR1 SGHTA and CDR2 FQGNSA. CDR3 size: 15 residues. Written as DNA, the CDR3 is TGTGCCAGCAGCCCCGACAGGGGGAGGTCCTACGAGCAGTACTTC. Its translation: CASSPDRGRSYEQYF.

Ten or more counts support this clonotype. A much larger clone lies a single base off, so this may be a read error. The chain employs TRBV19 and TRBJ2-7; 13 nucleotides match TRBD2. Germline lookup yields CDR1 LNHDA and CDR2 SQIVND (reference sequence). Trimming removed 4 bases from V and 7 bases from J; junction bases left unmatched: 10. This CDR3 region has 16 residues. The CDR3 here is CASSKTSGRADNEQYF. The CDR3 region has the DNA TGTGCCAGTAGTAAAACTAGCGGGAGGGCGGACAATGAGCAGTACTTC.

The rearrangement uses TRBV27 and TRBJ2-5; D uncertain. The DNA end favors TRBJ2-4, so the J call may be wrong. The CDR3 consists of 13 residues. Germline values: CDR1 MNHEY, CDR2 SMNVEV (reference sequence). CDR3 DNA: TGTGCCAGCAGTCAGCTGGCCAAAAACATTCAGTACTTC. Translation gives CASSQLAKNIQYF.

The chain recombines TRBV5-1 with TRBJ1-1, with 7 bases fitting TRBD1. CDR1 and CDR2 from the germline V gene are SGHRS and YFSETQ. Germline trimming cut 5 bases from V and 4 bases from J; bases unmatched to any gene: 8. This CDR3 spans 14 amino acids. DNA of the CDR3: TGCGCCAGCAGTGTAGGGGGCAGAGGCACTGAAGCTTTCTTT. Translation gives CASSVGGRGTEAFF. The variable domain in full, with the rest retrieved from reference TRBV5-1 and TRBJ1-1, is KAGVTQTPRYLIKTRGQQVTLSCSPISGHRSVSWYQQTPGQGLQFLFEYFSETQRNKGNFPGRFSGRQFSNSRSEMNVSTLELGDSALYLCASSVGGRGTEAFFGQGTRLTVV.

This chain uses TRBV7-3 with TRBJ2-5; no clear D gene. Trimming stripped 1 base from V and 11 bases from J, with 17 bases between. Germline V gene sequence: CDR1 SGHTA, CDR2 FQGTGA. This CDR3 is 14 amino acids long. The CDR3, as DNA: TGTGCCAGCAGCTTAAGCAGGTTCACAGATACGCAGTACTTC. Translation: CASSLSRFTDTQYF.

This clonotype was seen many times. This rearrangement joins TRBV7-2 to TRBJ2-1, with D possibly TRBD2 on 6 matching bases. The CDR3 sequence is 12 residues long. The germline V gene encodes CDR1 SGHTA and CDR2 FQGNSA. V lost 2 bases and J 9 bases, leaving 8 bases between the germline ends. CDR3 in amino acids: CASSLTSIEQFF. The CDR3 nucleotides read TGTGCCAGCAGCTTAACTAGCATTGAGCAGTTCTTC.

The chain links TRBV12-3 or TRBV12-4 to TRBJ1-5, with D possibly being TRBD1 (5 bases). CDR3 size: 12 residues. Trimming took off 6 bases at V and 6 bases at J, with 9 bases between the two ends. The CDR3 is CASSPQGQPQHF. The CDR3 DNA is TGTGCCAGCAGCCCCCAGGGTCAGCCCCAGCATTTT.